The rows below give T cell receptor beta chains drawn from one sample of a study of neurological immune-mediated disorders. A single record per CDR3 protein comes from TCRdb applying MiXCR to the 5' RACE reads. The sample lists about 58,000 distinct CDR3 sequences, under 2.5% occurring once. The sample comprised PBMCs. Source of these receptors: a man aged 45-60 years with multiple sclerosis. CDR3s include the opening cysteine and the closing phenylalanine or tryptophan. Fields, in order: J gene, clone size, D gene, V gene, CDR3 DNA, CDR3 protein. D genes are given only for firm matches. The size entry gives how often the clone was seen (once, few, many) or a class if it is expanded.

TRBJ1-2,many,-,TRBV12-3/TRBV12-4,TGTGCCAGCAGTTTATTCCCGTTGGGAACCGATGGCTACACCTTC,CASSLFPLGTDGYTF
TRBJ2-5,many,-,TRBV20-1,TGCAGTGCTAGTCCCGTGGGGTACCAAGAGACCCAGTACTTC,CSASPVGYQETQYF
TRBJ2-7,many,-,TRBV7-2,TGTGCCAGCAGCTCAGATCTGGTGGTTTACGAGCAGTACTTC,CASSSDLVVYEQYF
TRBJ2-7,few,-,TRBV19,TGTGCCAGTGCCGGGACATCCGGGTACGAGCAGTACTTC,CASAGTSGYEQYF
TRBJ2-7,many,TRBD1,TRBV5-1,TGCGCCAGCAGCGCCAGCGGACAGGCTTACGAGCAGTACTTC,CASSASGQAYEQYF
TRBJ1-2,many,TRBD1,TRBV5-5,TGTGCCAGCAGCTTGGGGGACAGGGTGGTCTATGGCTACACCTTC,CASSLGDRVVYGYTF
TRBJ2-3,many,-,TRBV3-1,TGTGCCAGCAGCCCCGGGGGGCGGACAGCTAGCACAGATACGCAGTATTTT,CASSPGGRTASTDTQYF
TRBJ1-2,many,-,TRBV7-8,TGTGCCAGCACCCACGGAGATGCTAACTATGGCTACACCTTC,CASTHGDANYGYTF
TRBJ2-2,many,-,TRBV5-1,TGCGCCAGCAAGGACGGGGGAGCGAACACCGGGGAGCTGTTTTTT,CASKDGGANTGELFF
TRBJ1-1,many,-,TRBV5-1,TGCGCCAGCAGCGGGAGAGGCATGAACACTGAAGCTTTCTTT,CASSGRGMNTEAFF
TRBJ2-7,many,TRBD1,TRBV29-1,TGCAGCGTTGAATGGCTTGCTCGGACAGGTGGGGGCAACGAGCAGTACTTC,CSVEWLARTGGGNEQYF
TRBJ2-7,many,TRBD1,TRBV7-2,TGTGCCAGCGGGGACAGGGCGACCGAGCAGTACTTC,CASGDRATEQYF
TRBJ1-2,many,-,TRBV5-1,TGCGCCAGCAGCTTGGAAACGGGGAGGAGCGGCTACACCTTC,CASSLETGRSGYTF
TRBJ2-1,many,TRBD1,TRBV15,TGTGCCACCAACCGGGACAGGGGGCCCCATGAGCAGTTCTTC,CATNRDRGPHEQFF
TRBJ2-2,many,-,TRBV29-1,TGCAGCGTACAGGTCGCGAACACCGGGGAGCTGTTTTTT,CSVQVANTGELFF
TRBJ2-3,many,TRBD2,TRBV20-1,TGCAGTGCTAGCGGGACTAGCGGGTACACAGATACGCAGTATTTT,CSASGTSGYTDTQYF
TRBJ1-2,many,TRBD1,TRBV3-1,TGTGCCAGCAGTCCTTTCCAGGGGGCCGGGAATGGCTACACCTTC,CASSPFQGAGNGYTF
TRBJ2-3,many,-,TRBV6-4,TGTGCCAGCAGTGTCAGGACTGGAGCAGATACGCAGTATTTT,CASSVRTGADTQYF
TRBJ2-5,many,TRBD1,TRBV7-8,TGTGCCAGCAGCTGGGGGACAGGGTGGCAAGAGACCCAGTACTTC,CASSWGTGWQETQYF
TRBJ2-2,many,-,TRBV5-1,TGCGCCAGCAGCTTGTTCGGAGCGAACACCGGGGAGCTGTTTTTT,CASSLFGANTGELFF
TRBJ2-3,many,TRBD2,TRBV10-3,TGTGCCTCCCAGACTAGCCTCAGCACAGATACGCAGTATTTT,CASQTSLSTDTQYF
TRBJ1-1,many,-,TRBV11-2,TGTGCCAGCAGCTTACTTACAGGTCCAAACACTGAAGCTTTCTTT,CASSLLTGPNTEAFF
TRBJ2-1,many,-,TRBV4-1,TGCGCCAGCAGCCAAGCCCGAAGCTCTGGCTCCTACAATGAGCAGTTCTTC,CASSQARSSGSYNEQFF
TRBJ2-2,many,TRBD2,TRBV7-2,TGTGCCAGCAGAACTAGCGGGGGGACGGCCGGGGAGCTGTTTTTT,CASRTSGGTAGELFF
TRBJ1-2,many,-,TRBV6-1,TGTGCCAGCACTCCATCGGGGGCGAACTATGGCTACACCTTC,CASTPSGANYGYTF
TRBJ2-7,many,-,TRBV7-2,TGTGCCAGCAGCTTAGGGGGGGCCGAGCAGTACTTC,CASSLGGAEQYF
TRBJ1-2,many,-,TRBV4-3,TGCGCCAGCAGCCAAGATCTTCACTCCTATGGCTACACCTTC,CASSQDLHSYGYTF